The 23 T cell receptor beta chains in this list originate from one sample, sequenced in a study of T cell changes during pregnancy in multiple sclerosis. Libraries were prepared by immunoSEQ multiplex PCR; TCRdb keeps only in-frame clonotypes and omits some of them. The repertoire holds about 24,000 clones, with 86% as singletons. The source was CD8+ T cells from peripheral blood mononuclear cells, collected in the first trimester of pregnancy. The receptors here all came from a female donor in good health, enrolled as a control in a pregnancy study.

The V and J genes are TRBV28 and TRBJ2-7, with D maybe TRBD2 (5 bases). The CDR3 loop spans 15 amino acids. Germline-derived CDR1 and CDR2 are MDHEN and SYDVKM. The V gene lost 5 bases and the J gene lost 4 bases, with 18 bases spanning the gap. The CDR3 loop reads CASSLHRRGIYEQYF. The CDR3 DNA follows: TGTGCCAGCAGTCTCCACCGCCGGGGTATATACGAGCAGTACTTC.

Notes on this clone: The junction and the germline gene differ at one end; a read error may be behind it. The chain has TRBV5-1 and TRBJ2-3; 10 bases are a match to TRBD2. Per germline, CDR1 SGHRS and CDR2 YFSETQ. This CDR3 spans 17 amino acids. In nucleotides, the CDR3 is TGCGCCAGCAGCTTGGACAGCGGGGGGGCCGTCACAAATACGCAGTATTTT. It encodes CASSLDSGGAVTNTQYF.

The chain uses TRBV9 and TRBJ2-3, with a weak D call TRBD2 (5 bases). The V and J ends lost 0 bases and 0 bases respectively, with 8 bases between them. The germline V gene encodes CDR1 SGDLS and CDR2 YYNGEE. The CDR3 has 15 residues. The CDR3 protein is CASSVGETSTDTQYF. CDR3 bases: TGTGCCAGCAGCGTAGGGGAGACTAGCACAGATACGCAGTATTTT.

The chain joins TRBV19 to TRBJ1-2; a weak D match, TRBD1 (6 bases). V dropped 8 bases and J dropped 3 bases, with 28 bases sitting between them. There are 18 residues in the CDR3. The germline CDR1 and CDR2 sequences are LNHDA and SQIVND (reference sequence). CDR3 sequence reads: CASRKRTEGQLFDYGYTF. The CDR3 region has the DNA TGTGCCAGTCGGAAAAGAACCGAAGGACAGCTCTTCGACTATGGCTACACCTTC. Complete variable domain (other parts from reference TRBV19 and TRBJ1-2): DGGITQSPKYLFRKEGQNVTLSCEQNLNHDAMYWYRQDPGQGLRLIYYSQIVNDFQKGDIAEGYSVSREKKESFPLTVTSAQKNPTAFYLCASRKRTEGQLFDYGYTFGSGTRLTVV.

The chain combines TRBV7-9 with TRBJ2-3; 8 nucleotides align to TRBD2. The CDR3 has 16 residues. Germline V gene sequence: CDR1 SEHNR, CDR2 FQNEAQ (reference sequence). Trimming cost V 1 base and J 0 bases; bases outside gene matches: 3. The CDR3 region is CASSLDSGGSTDTQYF. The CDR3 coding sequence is TGTGCCAGCAGCTTAGACAGCGGGGGTAGCACAGATACGCAGTATTTT.

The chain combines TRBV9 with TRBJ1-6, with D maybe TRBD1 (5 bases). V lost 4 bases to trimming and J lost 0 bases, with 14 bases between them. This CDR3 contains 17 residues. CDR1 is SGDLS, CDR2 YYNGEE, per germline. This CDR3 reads CASSPWGESSYNSPLHF. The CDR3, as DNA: TGTGCCAGCAGCCCCTGGGGGGAGAGCTCCTATAATTCACCCCTCCACTTT. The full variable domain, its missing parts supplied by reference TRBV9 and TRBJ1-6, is DSGVTQTPKHLITATGQRVTLRCSPRSGDLSVYWYQQSLDQGLQFLIQYYNGEERAKGNILERFSAQQFPDLHSELNLSSLELGDSALYFCASSPWGESSYNSPLHFGNGTRLTVT.

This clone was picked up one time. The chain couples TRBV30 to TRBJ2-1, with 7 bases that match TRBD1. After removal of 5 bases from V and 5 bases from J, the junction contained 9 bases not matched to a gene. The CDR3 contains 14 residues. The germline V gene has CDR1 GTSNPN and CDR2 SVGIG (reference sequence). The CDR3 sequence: CAWSTGEGDNEQFF. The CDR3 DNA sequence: TGTGCCTGGTCTACAGGGGAAGGGGACAATGAGCAGTTCTTC.

CDR3 protein: CASSIGRGGYEQFF. In DNA, the CDR3 is TGTGCCAGTAGTATTGGGCGGGGGGGATATGAGCAGTTCTTC. V usage is TRBV19 and J usage is TRBJ2-1, with 9 bases fitting TRBD2. The V segment lost 3 bases and the J segment 8 bases; nucleotides outside the gene matches: 5. Germline V lookup: CDR1 LNHDA, CDR2 SQIVND (reference sequence). The CDR3 spans 14 residues.

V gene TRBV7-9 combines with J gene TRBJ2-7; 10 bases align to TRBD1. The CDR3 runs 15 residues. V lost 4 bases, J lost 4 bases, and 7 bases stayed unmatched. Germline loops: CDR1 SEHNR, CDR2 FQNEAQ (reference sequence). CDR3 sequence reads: CASSSQDRGIYEQYF. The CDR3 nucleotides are TGTGCCAGCAGCTCCCAGGACAGGGGGATTTACGAGCAGTACTTC.

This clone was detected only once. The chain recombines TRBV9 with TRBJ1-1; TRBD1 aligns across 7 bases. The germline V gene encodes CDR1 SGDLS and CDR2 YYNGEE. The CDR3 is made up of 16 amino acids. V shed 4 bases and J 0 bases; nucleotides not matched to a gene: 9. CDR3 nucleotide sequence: TGTGCCAGCAGCATACACCCCGGGACAGTGAACACTGAAGCTTTCTTT. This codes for CASSIHPGTVNTEAFF.

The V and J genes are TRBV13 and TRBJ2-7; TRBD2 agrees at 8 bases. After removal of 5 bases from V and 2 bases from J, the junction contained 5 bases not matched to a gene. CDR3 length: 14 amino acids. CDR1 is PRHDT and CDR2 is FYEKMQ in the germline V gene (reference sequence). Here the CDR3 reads CASSPRGGTYEQYF. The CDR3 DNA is TGTGCCAGCAGCCCTCGGGGGGGAACCTACGAGCAGTACTTC.

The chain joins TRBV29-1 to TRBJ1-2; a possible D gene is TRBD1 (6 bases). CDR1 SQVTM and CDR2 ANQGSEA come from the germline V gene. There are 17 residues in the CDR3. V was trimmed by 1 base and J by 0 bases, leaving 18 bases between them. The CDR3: CSVEVGGGRGANYGYTF. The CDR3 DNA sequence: TGCAGCGTTGAAGTCGGGGGGGGGCGAGGTGCTAACTATGGCTACACCTTC.

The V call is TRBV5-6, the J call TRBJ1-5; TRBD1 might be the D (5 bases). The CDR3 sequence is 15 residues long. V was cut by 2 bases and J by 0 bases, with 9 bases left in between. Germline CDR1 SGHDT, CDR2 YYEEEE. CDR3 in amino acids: CASSFQGYSNQPQHF. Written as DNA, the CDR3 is TGTGCCAGCAGCTTTCAGGGATATAGCAATCAGCCCCAGCATTTT.

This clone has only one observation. For the CDR3, the DNA is TGTGCCAGCAGCTCCCGACTAGCGGGGTCGAGCACAGATACGCAGTATTTT. Amino acids: CASSSRLAGSSTDTQYF. This chain connects TRBV7-6 to TRBJ2-3, with TRBD2 identical over 11 bases. V was clipped by 4 bases and J by 0 bases; unmatched bases: 6. Per germline, CDR1 SGHVS and CDR2 FNYEAQ. CDR3 size: 17 residues.

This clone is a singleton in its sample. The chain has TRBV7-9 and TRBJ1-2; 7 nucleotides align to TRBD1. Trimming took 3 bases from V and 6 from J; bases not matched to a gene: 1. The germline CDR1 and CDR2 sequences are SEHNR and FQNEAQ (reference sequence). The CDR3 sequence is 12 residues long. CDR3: CASSLGQHGYTF. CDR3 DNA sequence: TGTGCCAGCAGCTTGGGACAGCATGGCTACACCTTC.

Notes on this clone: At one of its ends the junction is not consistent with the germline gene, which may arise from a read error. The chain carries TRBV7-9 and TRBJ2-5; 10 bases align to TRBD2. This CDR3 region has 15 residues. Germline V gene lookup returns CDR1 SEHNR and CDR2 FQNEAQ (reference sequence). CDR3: CASSQRGGVQETQYF. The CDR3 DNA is TGCGCCAGCAGCCAGCGGGGGGGGGTCCAAGAGACCCAGTACTTC.

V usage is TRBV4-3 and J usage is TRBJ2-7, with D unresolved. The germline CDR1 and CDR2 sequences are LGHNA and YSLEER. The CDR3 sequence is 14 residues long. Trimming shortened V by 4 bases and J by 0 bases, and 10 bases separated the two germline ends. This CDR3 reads CASSPLVSSYEQYF. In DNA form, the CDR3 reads TGCGCCAGCAGCCCCCTGGTCAGCTCCTACGAGCAGTACTTC.

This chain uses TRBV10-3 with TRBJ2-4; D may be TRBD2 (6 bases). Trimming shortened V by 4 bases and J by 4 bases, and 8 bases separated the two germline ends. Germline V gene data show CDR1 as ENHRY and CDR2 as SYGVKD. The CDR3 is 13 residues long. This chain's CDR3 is CAISGGGKNIQYF. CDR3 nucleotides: TGTGCCATCAGTGGTGGGGGGAAAAACATTCAGTACTTC.

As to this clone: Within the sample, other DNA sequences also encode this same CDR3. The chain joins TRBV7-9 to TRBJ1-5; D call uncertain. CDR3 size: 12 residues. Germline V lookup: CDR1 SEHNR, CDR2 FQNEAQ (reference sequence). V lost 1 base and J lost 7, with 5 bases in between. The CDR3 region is CASSLGGQPQHF. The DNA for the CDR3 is TGTGCCAGCAGCTTAGGAGGGCAGCCCCAGCATTTT.

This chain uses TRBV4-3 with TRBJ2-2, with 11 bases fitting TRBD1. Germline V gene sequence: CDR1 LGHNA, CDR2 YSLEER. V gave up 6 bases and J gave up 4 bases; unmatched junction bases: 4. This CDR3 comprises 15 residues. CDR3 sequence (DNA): TGCGCCAGCAGACCCGGGACAGGGGGCACCGGGGAGCTGTTTTTT. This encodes CASRPGTGGTGELFF.

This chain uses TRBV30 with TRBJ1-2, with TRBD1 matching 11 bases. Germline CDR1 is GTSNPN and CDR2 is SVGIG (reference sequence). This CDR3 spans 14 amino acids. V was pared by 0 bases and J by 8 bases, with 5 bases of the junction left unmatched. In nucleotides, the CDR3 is TGTGCCTGGAGTGTTGGACAGGGGGCGCGGGGCTACACCTTC. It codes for CAWSVGQGARGYTF.

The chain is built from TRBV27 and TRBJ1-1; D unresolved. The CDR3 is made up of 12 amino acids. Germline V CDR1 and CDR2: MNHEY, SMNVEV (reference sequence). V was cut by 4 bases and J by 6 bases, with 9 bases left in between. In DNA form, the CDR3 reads TGTGCCAGCAGTTCCTTGAGGGCTGAAGCTTTCTTT. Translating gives CASSSLRAEAFF.

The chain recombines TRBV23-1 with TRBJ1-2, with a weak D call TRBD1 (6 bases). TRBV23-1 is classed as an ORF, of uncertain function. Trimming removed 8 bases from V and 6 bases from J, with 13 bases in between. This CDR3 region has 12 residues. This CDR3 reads CASWKGENGYTF. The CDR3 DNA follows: TGCGCCAGCTGGAAGGGGGAGAATGGCTACACCTTC.